What follows is one T cell receptor beta chain and its context. The V gene's germline CDR1 is SGHAT and CDR2 FQNNGV. The length of the CDR3 is 12 residues. V was trimmed by 3 bases and J by 7 bases, leaving 9 bases between them. Assay used: immunoSEQ multiplex PCR; TCRdb lists only in-frame clones, some missing. The sample consists of hundreds of thousands of clones, 70% to 90% of them appearing once. The data are from a study of shared T cell receptors in the human thymus. The data were also submitted as part of a second study, on human thymus T cells. As that report states: Biased V and J segment usage appeared in thymus and peripheral blood. Unrelated individuals had highly overlapping thymic repertoires, as reported in related research.

This chain connects TRBV11-2 to TRBJ1-1; the D gene is possibly TRBD1 (5 bases). The receptor was isolated from a boy under two years old with a congenital heart defect. The sequenced sample consisted of thymocytes. The CDR3 protein is CASSFGGDEAFF. The DNA of the CDR3 is TGTGCCAGCAGCTTTGGAGGGGATGAAGCTTTCTTT.